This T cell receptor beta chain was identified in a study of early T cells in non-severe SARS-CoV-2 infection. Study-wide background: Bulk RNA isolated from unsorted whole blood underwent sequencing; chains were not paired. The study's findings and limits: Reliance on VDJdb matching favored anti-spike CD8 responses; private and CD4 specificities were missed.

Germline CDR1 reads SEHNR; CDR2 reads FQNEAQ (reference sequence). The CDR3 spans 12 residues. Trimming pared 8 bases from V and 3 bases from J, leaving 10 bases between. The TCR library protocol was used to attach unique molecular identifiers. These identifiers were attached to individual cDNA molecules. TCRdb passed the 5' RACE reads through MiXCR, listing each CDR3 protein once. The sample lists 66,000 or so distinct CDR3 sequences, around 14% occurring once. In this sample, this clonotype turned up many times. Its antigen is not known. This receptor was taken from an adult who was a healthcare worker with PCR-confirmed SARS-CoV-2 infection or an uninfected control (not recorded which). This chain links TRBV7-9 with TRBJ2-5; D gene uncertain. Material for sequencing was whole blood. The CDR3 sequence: CASERDKETQYF. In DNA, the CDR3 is TGTGCCAGCGAGCGCGATAAAGAGACCCAGTACTTC.